The clone carrying this T cell receptor beta chain was seen many times. Its target is not known. The source of the sample is a study of T cell responses to AZD1222 COVID-19 vaccine. Findings of the study overall: Mostly white British, mostly female donors; authors suggested clonal diversity may be underestimated.

Profiled with immunoSEQ multiplex PCR; TCRdb holds only in-frame clones, not every one. The sample shows roughly 140,000 clones, approximately 90% of them seen only once. The CDR3 runs to 17 residues. Germline loops: CDR1 LNHDA, CDR2 SQIVND (reference sequence). V was shortened by 7 bases and J by 3 bases, with 22 bases between the two germline ends. Second-dose timings of about 4 or about 12 weeks were pooled. This receptor was identified in an adult who received the AZD1222 COVID-19 vaccine. This rearrangement joins TRBV19 to TRBJ1-3; D is undetermined. The specimen was peripheral blood, collected 28 days after the second AZD1222 dose. CDR3 in amino acids: CASTVRPQTVYGNTIYF. The CDR3, as DNA: TGTGCCAGTACCGTAAGGCCCCAAACAGTTTATGGAAACACCATATATTTT.